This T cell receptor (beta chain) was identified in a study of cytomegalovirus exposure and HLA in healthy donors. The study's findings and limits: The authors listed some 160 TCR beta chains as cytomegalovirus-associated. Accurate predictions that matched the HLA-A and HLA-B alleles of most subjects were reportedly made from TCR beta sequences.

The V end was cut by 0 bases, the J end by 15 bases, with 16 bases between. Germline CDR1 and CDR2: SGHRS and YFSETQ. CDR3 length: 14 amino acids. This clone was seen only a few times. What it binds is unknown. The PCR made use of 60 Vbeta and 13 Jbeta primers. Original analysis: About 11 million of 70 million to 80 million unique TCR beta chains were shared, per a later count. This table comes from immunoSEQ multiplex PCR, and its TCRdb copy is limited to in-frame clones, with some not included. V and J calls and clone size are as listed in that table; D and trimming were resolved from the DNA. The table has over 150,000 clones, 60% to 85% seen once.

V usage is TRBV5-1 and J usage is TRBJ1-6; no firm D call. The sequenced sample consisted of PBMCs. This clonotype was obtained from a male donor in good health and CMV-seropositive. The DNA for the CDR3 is TGCGCCAGCAGCTTGGAGGACCTGGGAGGGAACCTCCACTTT. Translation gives CASSLEDLGGNLHF.